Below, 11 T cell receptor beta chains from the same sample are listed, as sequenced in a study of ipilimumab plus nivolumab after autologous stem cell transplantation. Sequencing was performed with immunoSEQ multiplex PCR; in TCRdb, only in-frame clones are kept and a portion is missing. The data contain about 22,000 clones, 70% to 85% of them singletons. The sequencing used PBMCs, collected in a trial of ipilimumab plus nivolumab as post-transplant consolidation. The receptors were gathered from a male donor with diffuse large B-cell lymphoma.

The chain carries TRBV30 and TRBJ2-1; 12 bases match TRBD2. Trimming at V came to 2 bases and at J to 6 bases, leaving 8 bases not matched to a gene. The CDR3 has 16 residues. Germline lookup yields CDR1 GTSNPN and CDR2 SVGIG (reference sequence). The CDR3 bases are TGTGCCTGGAGTTCTTTGACTAGCGGGGGCTTCAATGAGCAGTTCTTC. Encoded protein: CAWSSLTSGGFNEQFF.

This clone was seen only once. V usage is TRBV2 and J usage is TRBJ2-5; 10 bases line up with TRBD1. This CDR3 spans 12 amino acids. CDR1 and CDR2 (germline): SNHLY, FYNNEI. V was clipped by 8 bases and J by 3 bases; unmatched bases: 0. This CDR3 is CASGTGEETQYF. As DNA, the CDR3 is TGTGCCAGCGGGACAGGGGAAGAGACCCAGTACTTC.

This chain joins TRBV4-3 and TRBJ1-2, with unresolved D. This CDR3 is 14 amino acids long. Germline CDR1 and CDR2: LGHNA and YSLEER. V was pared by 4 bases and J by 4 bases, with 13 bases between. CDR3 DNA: TGCGCCAGCAGCCCCCATCGGCTGAGCTATGGCTACACCTTC. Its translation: CASSPHRLSYGYTF.

The CDR3 region is CASSFLNTEAFF. The CDR3 DNA follows: TGTGCCAGCAGCTTTTTGAACACTGAAGCTTTCTTT. This chain joins TRBV11-2 and TRBJ1-1; no clear D gene. V was pared by 3 bases and J by 0 bases, with 2 bases between. The CDR3 extends over 12 amino acids. Germline lookup yields CDR1 SGHAT and CDR2 FQNNGV.

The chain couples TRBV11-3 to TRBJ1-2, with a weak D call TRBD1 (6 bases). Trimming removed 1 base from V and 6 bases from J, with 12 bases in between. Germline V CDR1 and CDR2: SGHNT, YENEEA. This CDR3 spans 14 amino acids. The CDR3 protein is CASSLGHRAHGYTF. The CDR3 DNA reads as TGTGCCAGCAGCTTAGGCCACAGGGCTCATGGCTACACCTTC.

The CDR3: CASSESETEETQYF. DNA for the CDR3: TGTGCCAGCAGTGAAAGTGAGACAGAAGAGACCCAGTACTTC. The rearrangement links TRBV25-1 to TRBJ2-5; tentatively, D is TRBD1 (5 bases). CDR3 length: 14 residues. Germline CDR1 is MGHDK and CDR2 is SYGVNS. Trimming took off 2 bases at V and 3 bases at J, with 10 bases between the two ends.

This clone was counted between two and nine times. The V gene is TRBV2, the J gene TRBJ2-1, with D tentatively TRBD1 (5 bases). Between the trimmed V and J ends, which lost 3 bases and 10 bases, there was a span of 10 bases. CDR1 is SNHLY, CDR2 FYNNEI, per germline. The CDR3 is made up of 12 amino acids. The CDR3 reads CASSEIAGEQFF. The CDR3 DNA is TGTGCCAGCAGTGAGATAGCAGGGGAGCAGTTCTTC.

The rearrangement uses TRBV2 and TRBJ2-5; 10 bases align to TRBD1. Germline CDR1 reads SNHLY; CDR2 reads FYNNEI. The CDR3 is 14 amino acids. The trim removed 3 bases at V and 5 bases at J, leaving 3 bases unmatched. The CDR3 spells CASSDVDRGETQYF. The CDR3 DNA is TGTGCCAGCAGTGACGTGGACAGGGGGGAGACCCAGTACTTC.

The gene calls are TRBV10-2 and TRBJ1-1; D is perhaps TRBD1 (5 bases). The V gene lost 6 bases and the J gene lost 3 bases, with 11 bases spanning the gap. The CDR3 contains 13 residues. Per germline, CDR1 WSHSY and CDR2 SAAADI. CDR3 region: CASSYRPDTEAFF. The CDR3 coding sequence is TGCGCCAGCAGCTACAGGCCGGACACTGAAGCTTTCTTT.

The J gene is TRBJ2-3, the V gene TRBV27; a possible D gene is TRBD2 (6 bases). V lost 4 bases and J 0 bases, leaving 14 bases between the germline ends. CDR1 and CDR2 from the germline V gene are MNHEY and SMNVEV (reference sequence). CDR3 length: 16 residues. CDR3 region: CASSSRGGASTDTQYF. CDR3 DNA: TGTGCCAGCAGTTCCCGTGGAGGGGCAAGCACAGATACGCAGTATTTT.

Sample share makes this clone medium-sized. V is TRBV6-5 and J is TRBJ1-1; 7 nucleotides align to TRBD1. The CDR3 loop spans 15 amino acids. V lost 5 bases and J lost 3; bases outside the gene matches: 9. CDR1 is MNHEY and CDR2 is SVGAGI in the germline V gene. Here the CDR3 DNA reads TGTGCCAGCAGTCAGGGGATAGGGGGCTACACTGAAGCTTTCTTT. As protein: CASSQGIGGYTEAFF.